The next 24 T cell receptor beta chains were all read from a single sample in a study of monozygotic twins with inflammatory bowel disease. TCRdb reprocessed the 5' RACE reads and stores each CDR3 protein as one record, lacking DNA. The sample holds fewer than 550,000 distinct CDR3 sequences. Sequencing was performed on blood. Receptor source: a human donor with ulcerative colitis or Crohn's disease, or a healthy co-twin of an affected twin (not recorded which).

The chain links TRBV20-1 to TRBJ2-1; TCRdb's assignment of TRBD2 cannot be checked, as there is no DNA. Germline V gives CDR1 DFQATT, CDR2 SNEGSKA (reference sequence). The CDR3 runs 12 residues. CDR3 in amino acids: CSARWAVDEQFF.

J is TRBJ2-3 and V is TRBV14; as DNA is missing, the TRBD1 call by TCRdb cannot be tested. CDR3 length: 16 residues. CDR1 SGHDN and CDR2 FVKESK come from the germline V gene. The CDR3 sequence: CASSLPGTASTDTQYF.

The chain carries TRBV6-1 and TRBJ1-5; TCRdb calls TRBD1, which cannot be checked without DNA. CDR1 and CDR2 (germline): MNHNS, SASEGT. The CDR3 runs to 13 residues. CDR3 sequence: CASSADRGQPQHF.

V usage is TRBV5-5 and J usage is TRBJ2-7; absent DNA, TCRdb's TRBD1 call cannot be checked. CDR3 length: 14 residues. Germline V gene data show CDR1 as SGHKS and CDR2 as YYEKEE (reference sequence). CDR3 protein: CASSLTSGTVEQYF.

The genes are TRBV12-3 or TRBV12-4 and TRBJ1-3; TCRdb indicates TRBD1, and absent DNA this call remains unverified. The CDR3 spans 16 residues. The CDR3 loop reads CASSLAAGFKGNTIYF.

The gene calls are TRBV9 and TRBJ2-3; TCRdb designates TRBD2, a call that cannot be tested without DNA. The CDR3 consists of 17 residues. CDR1 and CDR2 from the germline V gene are SGDLS and YYNGEE. The CDR3 loop reads CASSEGWASGPGDTQYF.

The V and J genes are TRBV28 and TRBJ1-1. CDR1 is MDHEN, CDR2 SYDVKM, per germline. CDR3 length: 14 amino acids. CDR3 in amino acids: CASSLVAVRWEAFF.

This chain connects TRBV19 to TRBJ2-1; without DNA, the TCRdb call of TRBD2 cannot be checked. The CDR3 is 14 amino acids. Germline V gene lookup returns CDR1 LNHDA and CDR2 SQIVND (reference sequence). The chain's CDR3 is CASNGGDWPTGPFF.

The genes are TRBV12-3 or TRBV12-4 and TRBJ2-5; TCRdb's assignment of TRBD2 cannot be checked, as there is no DNA. The CDR3 extends over 12 amino acids. The CDR3 is CASSLEVETQYF.

The genes are TRBV28 and TRBJ2-1; TCRdb names TRBD1, which stays unverified in the absence of DNA. The CDR3 is made up of 15 amino acids. The germline gives CDR1 MDHEN, CDR2 SYDVKM. The CDR3 sequence: CASRLEDRAISEQFF.

The rearrangement joins TRBV18 to TRBJ1-2. The CDR3 has 14 amino acids. CDR1 is KGHSH and CDR2 is LQKENI in the germline V gene. The CDR3 spells CASSPGTRGYGYTF.

J is TRBJ1-4 and V is TRBV20-1; TCRdb's D call, TRBD1, is unchecked because there is no DNA. CDR3 length equals 13 residues. Germline CDR1 is DFQATT and CDR2 is SNEGSKA (reference sequence). The CDR3 spells CSATRDSGEKLFF.

The CDR3 loop reads CASSEGAMGYTF. The chain joins TRBV14 to TRBJ1-2; with no DNA, the TCRdb D assignment of TRBD1 cannot be verified. Germline CDR1 SGHDN, CDR2 FVKESK. CDR3 length: 12 amino acids.

This rearrangement joins TRBV28 to TRBJ2-5; absent DNA, TCRdb's TRBD1 call cannot be checked. Germline V gives CDR1 MDHEN, CDR2 SYDVKM. The CDR3 runs 14 residues. This chain's CDR3 is CASSFFGQQETQYF.

This chain links TRBV4-1 with TRBJ2-7; TCRdb names TRBD2, which stays unverified in the absence of DNA. Germline CDR1 and CDR2: MGHRA and YSYEKL. The CDR3 sequence is 13 residues long. CDR3 region: CASSFDPPYEQYF.

The chain recombines TRBV5-5 with TRBJ2-1; the TCRdb call, TRBD2, lacks DNA for checking. The CDR3 is made up of 12 amino acids. CDR1 and CDR2 (germline): SGHKS, YYEKEE (reference sequence). CDR3 loop: CASSPSSGTQFF. The variable domain in full, with the rest retrieved from reference TRBV5-5 and TRBJ2-1, is DAGVTQSPTHLIKTRGQQVTLRCSPISGHKSVSWYQQVLGQGPQFIFQYYEKEERGRGNFPDRFSARQFPNYSSELNVNALLLGDSALYLCASSPSSGTQFFGPGTRLTVL.

V gene TRBV7-3 combines with J gene TRBJ2-6. This CDR3 has 16 amino acids. Germline loops: CDR1 SGHTA, CDR2 FQGTGA. The CDR3 sequence: CASSERGSSGANVLTF.

The gene calls are TRBV12-3 or TRBV12-4 and TRBJ2-1; no DNA is available, so the TRBD1 call from TCRdb remains unchecked. CDR3 length: 15 amino acids. CDR3 region: CASRPGTGFSHEQFF.

This chain joins TRBV7-9 and TRBJ2-7. Looked up from germline, CDR1 is SEHNR and CDR2 is FQNEAQ (reference sequence). There are 13 residues in the CDR3. The CDR3 protein is CASSSDVRGEQYF. Full variable domain (remainder filled in from reference TRBV7-9 and TRBJ2-7): DTGVSQNPRHKITKRGQNVTFRCDPISEHNRLYWYRQTLGQGPEFLTYFQNEAQLEKSRLLSDRFSAERPKGSFSTLEIQRTEQGDSAMYLCASSSDVRGEQYFGPGTRLTVT.

The chain recombines TRBV20-1 with TRBJ2-1. Germline CDR1 is DFQATT and CDR2 is SNEGSKA (reference sequence). This CDR3 has 11 residues. The CDR3 here is CSAMNGYEQFF.

The chain employs TRBV2 and TRBJ1-1; TCRdb returns TRBD1, unconfirmable since there is no DNA. CDR1 is SNHLY and CDR2 is FYNNEI in the germline V gene. The CDR3 runs to 14 residues. CDR3 residues: CASRQTTVNTEAFF.

The J gene is TRBJ1-2, the V gene TRBV4-1; TCRdb outputs TRBD1, but without DNA this stays unchecked. This CDR3 contains 17 residues. Germline V gene data show CDR1 as MGHRA and CDR2 as YSYEKL. CDR3 sequence: CASSQKPPGQGGYGYTF.

The chain carries TRBV3-1 and TRBJ1-6; TCRdb proposes TRBD1, but this gene call is untestable without DNA. There are 16 residues in the CDR3. Germline assignment: CDR1 LGHDT and CDR2 YNNKEL (reference sequence). CDR3 sequence: CASSPTGGVGNSPLHF. The full variable domain, with the rest looked up from reference TRBV3-1 and TRBJ1-6, is DTAVSQTPKYLVTQMGNDKSIKCEQNLGHDTMYWYKQDSKKFLKIMFSYNNKELIINETVPNRFSPKSPDKAHLNLHINSLELGDSAVYFCASSPTGGVGNSPLHFGNGTRLTVT.

The chain recombines TRBV12-3 or TRBV12-4 with TRBJ1-1; without DNA, the TCRdb call of TRBD1 cannot be checked. This CDR3 is built from 14 residues. This chain's CDR3 is CASTTTGGDTEAFF.